This T cell receptor beta chain was found in a study of blood T cell repertoires in COVID-19. Looking at the study overall: T cells, B-cell-depleted T cells, or PBMCs supplied cDNA or gDNA.

Original handling: For nucleated cells, counts were estimated from reference gene primer amplification. Data came from immunoSEQ multiplex PCR; TCRdb stores just in-frame clones and leaves some out. V, J and clone size were drawn from that table, and D and trimming were deduced from the DNA. The sample shows approximately 270,000 clones, 86% of them seen only once. V lost 0 bases, J lost 5 bases, and 10 bases lay in between. The CDR3 is 14 residues long. Germline CDR1 and CDR2: LGHNA and YNFKEQ. Researchers sorted participants into cohorts using their self-reported clinical history. The sample taken for sequencing was PBMCs or T cells enriched from blood (not recorded which). This receptor was identified in a man aged 40-49 years who had recovered from COVID-19. The chain employs TRBV4-2 and TRBJ1-1, with a weak D call TRBD1 (5 bases). CDR3 coding DNA: TGTGCCAGCAGCCAAGATGAGGGACTAACTGAAGCTTTCTTT. Amino acid sequence: CASSQDEGLTEAFF.